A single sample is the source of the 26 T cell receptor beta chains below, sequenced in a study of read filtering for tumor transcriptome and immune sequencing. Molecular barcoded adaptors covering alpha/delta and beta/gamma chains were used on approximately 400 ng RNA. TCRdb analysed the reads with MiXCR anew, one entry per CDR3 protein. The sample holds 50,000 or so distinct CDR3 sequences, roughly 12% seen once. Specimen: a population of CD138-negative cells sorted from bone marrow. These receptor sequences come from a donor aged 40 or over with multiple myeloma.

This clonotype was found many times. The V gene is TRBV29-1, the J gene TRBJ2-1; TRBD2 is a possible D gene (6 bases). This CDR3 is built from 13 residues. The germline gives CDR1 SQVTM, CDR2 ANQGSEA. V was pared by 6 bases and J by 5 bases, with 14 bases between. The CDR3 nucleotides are TGCAGCGTCCGGGACTCAAAGAACAATGAGCAGTTCTTC. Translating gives CSVRDSKNNEQFF.

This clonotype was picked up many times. Written as DNA, the CDR3 is TGTGCCAGCAGCTTGATGGCTACCGTTAATGAAAAACTGTTTTTT. This translates into CASSLMATVNEKLFF. The V gene is TRBV7-9, the J gene TRBJ1-4; D unclear. From germline, CDR1 is SEHNR and CDR2 FQNEAQ (reference sequence). V lost 3 bases and J lost 4, with 12 bases in between. The CDR3 has 15 amino acids.

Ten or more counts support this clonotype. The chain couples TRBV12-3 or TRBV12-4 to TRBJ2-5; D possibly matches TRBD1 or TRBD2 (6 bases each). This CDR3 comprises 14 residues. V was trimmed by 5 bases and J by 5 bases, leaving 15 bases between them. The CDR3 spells CASSETGARETQYF. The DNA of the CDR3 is TGTGCCAGCAGTGAGACGGGGGCTAGGGAGACCCAGTACTTC.

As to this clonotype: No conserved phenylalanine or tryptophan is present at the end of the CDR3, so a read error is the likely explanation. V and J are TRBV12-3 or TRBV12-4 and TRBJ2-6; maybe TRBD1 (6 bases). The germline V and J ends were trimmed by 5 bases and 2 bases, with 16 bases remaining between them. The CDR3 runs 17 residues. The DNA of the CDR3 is TGTGCCAGCAGTCTGAGACAGGAGGCAGCTGGGGCCAACGTCCTGACTCTC. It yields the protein CASSLRQEAAGANVLTL.

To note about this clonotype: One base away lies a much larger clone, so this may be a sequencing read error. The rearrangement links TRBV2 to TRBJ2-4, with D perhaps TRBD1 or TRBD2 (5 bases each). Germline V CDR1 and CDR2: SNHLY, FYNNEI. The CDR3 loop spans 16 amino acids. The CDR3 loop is CASSDGTRGDKSIQYF. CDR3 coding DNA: TGTGCCAGCAGTGACGGGACGCGAGGAGACAAAAGCATTCAGTACTTC.

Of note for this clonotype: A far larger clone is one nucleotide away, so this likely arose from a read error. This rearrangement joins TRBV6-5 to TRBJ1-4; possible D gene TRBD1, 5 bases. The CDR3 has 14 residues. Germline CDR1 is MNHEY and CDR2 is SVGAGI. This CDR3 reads CASSDDGALLREDF. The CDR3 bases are TGTGCCAGCAGTGATGATGGGGCCCTACTCCGCGAGGATTTT.

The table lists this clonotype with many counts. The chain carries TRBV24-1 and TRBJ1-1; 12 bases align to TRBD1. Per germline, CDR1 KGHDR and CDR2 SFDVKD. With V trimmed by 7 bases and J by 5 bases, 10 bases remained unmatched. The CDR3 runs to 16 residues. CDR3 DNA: TGTGCCACCAGGGGACAGGGGGCGAGTGGGCGGACTGAAGCTTTCTTT. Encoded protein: CATRGQGASGRTEAFF.

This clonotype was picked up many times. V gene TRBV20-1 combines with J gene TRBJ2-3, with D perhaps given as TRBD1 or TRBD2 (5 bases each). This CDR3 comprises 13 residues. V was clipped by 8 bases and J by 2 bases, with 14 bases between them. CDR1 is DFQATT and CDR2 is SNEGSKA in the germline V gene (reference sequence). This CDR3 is CSTRDHITDTQYF. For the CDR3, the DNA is TGCAGTACTCGGGACCACATCACAGATACGCAGTATTTT.

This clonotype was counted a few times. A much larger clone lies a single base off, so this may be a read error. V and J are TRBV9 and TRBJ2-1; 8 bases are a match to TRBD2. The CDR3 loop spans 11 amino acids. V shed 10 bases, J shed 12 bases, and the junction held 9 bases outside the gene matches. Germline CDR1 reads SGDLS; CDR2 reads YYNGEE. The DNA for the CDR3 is TGTGCCGGTGGGGTAGCGGGGCGGCAGTTCTTC. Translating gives CAGGVAGRQFF.

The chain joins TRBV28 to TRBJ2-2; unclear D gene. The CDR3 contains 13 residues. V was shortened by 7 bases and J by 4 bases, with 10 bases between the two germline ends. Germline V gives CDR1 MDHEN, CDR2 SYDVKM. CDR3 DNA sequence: TGTGCCAGCACCCTTGAAAGCACCGGGGAGCTGTTTTTT. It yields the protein CASTLESTGELFF.

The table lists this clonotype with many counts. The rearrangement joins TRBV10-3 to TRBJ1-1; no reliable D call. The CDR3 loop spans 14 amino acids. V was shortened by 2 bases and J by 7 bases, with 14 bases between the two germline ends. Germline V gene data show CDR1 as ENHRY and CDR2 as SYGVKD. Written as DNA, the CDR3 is TGTGCCATCAGTGAGCCCGGTGAGAGGAGTGAAGCTTTCTTT. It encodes CAISEPGERSEAFF.

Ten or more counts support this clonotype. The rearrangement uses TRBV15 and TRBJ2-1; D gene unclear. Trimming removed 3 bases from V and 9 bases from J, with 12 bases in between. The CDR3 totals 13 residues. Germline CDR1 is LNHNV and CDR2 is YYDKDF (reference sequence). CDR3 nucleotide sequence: TGTGCCACCAGCAGTGCGTATCTAGGTGAGCAGTTCTTC. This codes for CATSSAYLGEQFF.

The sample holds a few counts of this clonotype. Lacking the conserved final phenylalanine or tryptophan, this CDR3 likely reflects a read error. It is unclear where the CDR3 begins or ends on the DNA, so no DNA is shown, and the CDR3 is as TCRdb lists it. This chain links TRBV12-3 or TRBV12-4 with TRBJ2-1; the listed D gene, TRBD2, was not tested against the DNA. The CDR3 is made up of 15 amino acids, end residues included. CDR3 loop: CASKILGSSGNEQLC.

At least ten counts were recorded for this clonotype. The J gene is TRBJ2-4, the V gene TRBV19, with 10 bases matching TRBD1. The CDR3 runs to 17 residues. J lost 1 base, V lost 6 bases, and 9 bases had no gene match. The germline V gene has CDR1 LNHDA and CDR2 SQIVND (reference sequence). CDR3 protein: CASSHPGQGMAKNIQYF. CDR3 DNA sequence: TGTGCCAGTAGCCATCCGGGACAGGGGATGGCCAAAAACATTCAGTACTTC. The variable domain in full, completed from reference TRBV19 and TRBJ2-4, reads DGGITQSPKYLFRKEGQNVTLSCEQNLNHDAMYWYRQDPGQGLRLIYYSQIVNDFQKGDIAEGYSVSREKKESFPLTVTSAQKNPTAFYLCASSHPGQGMAKNIQYFGAGTRLSVL.

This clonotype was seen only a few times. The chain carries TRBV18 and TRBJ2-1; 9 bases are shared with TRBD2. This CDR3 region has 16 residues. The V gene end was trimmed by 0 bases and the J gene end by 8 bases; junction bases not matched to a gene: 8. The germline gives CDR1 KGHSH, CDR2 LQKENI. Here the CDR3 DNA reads TGTGCCAGCTCACCACCGGGCCTAGCGGGATCGGATGAGCAGTTCTTC. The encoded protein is CASSPPGLAGSDEQFF.

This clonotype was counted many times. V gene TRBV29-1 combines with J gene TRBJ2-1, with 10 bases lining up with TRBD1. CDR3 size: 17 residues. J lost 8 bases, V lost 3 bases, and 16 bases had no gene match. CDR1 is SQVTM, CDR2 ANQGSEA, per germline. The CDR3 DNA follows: TGCAGCGTTGAGCTTTTCTTGGGACAGGGGTTTAGTTATGAGCAGTTCTTC. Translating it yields CSVELFLGQGFSYEQFF.

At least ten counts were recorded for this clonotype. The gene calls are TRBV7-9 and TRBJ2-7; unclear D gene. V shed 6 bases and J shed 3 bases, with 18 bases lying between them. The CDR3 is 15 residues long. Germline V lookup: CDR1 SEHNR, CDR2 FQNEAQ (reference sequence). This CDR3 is CASSPTPSLSYEQYF. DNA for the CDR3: TGTGCCAGCAGTCCAACGCCCAGTCTAAGCTACGAGCAGTACTTC.

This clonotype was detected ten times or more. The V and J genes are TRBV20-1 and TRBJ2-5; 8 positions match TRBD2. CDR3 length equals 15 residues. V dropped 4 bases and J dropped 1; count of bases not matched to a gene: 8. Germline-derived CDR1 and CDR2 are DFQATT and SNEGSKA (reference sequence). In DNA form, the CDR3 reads TGCAGTGCTACTAGGACTAGCAGCGTCCAAGAGACCCAGTACTTC. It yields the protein CSATRTSSVQETQYF.

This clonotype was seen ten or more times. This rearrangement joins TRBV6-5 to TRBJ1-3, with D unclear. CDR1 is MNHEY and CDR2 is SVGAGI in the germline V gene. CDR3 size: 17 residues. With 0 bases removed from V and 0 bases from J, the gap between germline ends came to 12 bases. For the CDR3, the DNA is TGTGCCAGCAGTTACTCGAATGCTAAGGGCTCTGGAAACACCATATATTTT. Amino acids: CASSYSNAKGSGNTIYF.

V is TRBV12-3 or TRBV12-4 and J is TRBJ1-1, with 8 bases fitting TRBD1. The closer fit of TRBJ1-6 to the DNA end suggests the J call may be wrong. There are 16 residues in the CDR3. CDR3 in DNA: TGTGCCAGCAGTTTCCAAGGGACAGGAAATAATTCACCCCTCCACTTT. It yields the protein CASSFQGTGNNSPLHF.

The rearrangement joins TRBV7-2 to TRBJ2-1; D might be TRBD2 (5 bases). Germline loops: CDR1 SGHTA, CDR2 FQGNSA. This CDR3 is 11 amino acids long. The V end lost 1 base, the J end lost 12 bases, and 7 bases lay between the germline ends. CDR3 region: CASSLVAGQFF. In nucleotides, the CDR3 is TGTGCCAGCAGCTTAGTCGCGGGGCAGTTCTTC.

The CDR3 protein is CASSSLAGGRGEQFF. CDR3 coding DNA: TGTGCCAGCAGTTCTTTAGCGGGAGGGAGGGGGGAGCAGTTCTTC. The J gene is TRBJ2-1, the V gene TRBV27; 11 nucleotides agree with TRBD2. Per the germline V gene, CDR1 is MNHEY and CDR2 is SMNVEV (reference sequence). The V gene end was trimmed by 4 bases and the J gene end by 10 bases; junction bases not matched to a gene: 9. The CDR3 totals 15 residues.

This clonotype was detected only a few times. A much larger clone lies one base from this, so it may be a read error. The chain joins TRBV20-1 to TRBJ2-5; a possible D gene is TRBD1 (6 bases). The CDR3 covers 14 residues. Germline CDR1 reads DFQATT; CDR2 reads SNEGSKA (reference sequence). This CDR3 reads CSATSDRNQENQYF. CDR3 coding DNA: TGCAGTGCTACTTCTGACAGGAACCAAGAGAACCAGTACTTC.

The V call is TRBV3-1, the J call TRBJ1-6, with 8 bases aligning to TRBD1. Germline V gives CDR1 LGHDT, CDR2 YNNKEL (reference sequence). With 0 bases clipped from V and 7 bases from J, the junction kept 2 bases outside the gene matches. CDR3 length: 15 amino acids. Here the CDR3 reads CASSQEDRANSPLHF. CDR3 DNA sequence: TGTGCCAGCAGCCAAGAGGACAGGGCGAATTCACCCCTCCACTTT.

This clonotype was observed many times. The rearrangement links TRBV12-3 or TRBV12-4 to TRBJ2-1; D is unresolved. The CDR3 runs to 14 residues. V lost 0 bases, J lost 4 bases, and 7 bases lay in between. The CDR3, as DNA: TGTGCCAGCAGTTTAGCGGTACTATACAATGAGCAGTTCTTC. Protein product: CASSLAVLYNEQFF.

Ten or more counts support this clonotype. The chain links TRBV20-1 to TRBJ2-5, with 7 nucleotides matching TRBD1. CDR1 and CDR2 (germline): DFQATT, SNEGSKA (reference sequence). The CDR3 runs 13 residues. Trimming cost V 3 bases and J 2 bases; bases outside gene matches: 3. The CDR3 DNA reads TGCAGTGCTAGTGGGACAGTACAAGAGACCCAGTACTTC. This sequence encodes CSASGTVQETQYF.